The sequence of this T cell receptor (beta chain) was determined in a study of T cells in Graves' hyperthyroidism and ophthalmopathy. Across the whole study: Sampling of peripheral blood happened at initial diagnosis, prior to any treatment.

RNA transcripts yielded amplified TCR beta CDR3 regions. The HTBI set primed first-round TCR CDR3 RT-PCR. TCRdb called the multiplex PCR reads again in MiXCR, with one record for every CDR3 protein. The table has some 500,000 distinct CDR3 sequences, 16% seen once; the top ten hold approximately 32%. A patient was excluded if there was uncontrolled infection, other autoimmune disease, pregnancy or lactation. Study outcomes and limitations: In blood, most of the thyroid clonotypes expanded above 0.001 were also present.

Germline CDR1 reads MNHNY; CDR2 reads SVGAGI (reference sequence). V was trimmed by 2 bases and J by 0 bases, leaving 14 bases between them. The CDR3 contains 17 residues. The sample holds many counts of this clonotype. No antigen is known for it. This chain connects TRBV6-6 to TRBJ2-1, with D possibly matching TRBD2 (6 bases). This receptor was taken from a woman aged 30 to 39 with Graves' ophthalmopathy. Sequencing was carried out using blood. The CDR3 region has the DNA TGTGCCAGCAGTTACCCGCATAGCGGAAGCTCCTACAATGAGCAGTTCTTC. Residues: CASSYPHSGSSYNEQFF.